This T cell receptor beta chain is from a study of cytomegalovirus exposure and HLA in healthy donors. PCR primers comprised 60 Vbeta and 13 Jbeta primers. Only in-frame clones appear in the TCRdb table, and some are missing; sequencing was by immunoSEQ multiplex PCR. The sample yields 63,000 or so clones, around 80% seen once. CDR1 is SGHRS and CDR2 is YFSETQ in the germline V gene. This CDR3 is 12 amino acids long. The V gene end was trimmed by 4 bases and the J gene end by 9 bases; junction bases not matched to a gene: 5. Sequenced input: PBMCs. V and J are TRBV5-1 and TRBJ1-1, with TRBD1 matching over 8 bases. The source is a young woman in good health and CMV-seropositive. CDR3 DNA sequence: TGCGCCAGCAGCCTGGGGACAGGCCAAGCTTTCTTT. Translated, it gives CASSLGTGQAFF.